A single sample gave rise to the 19 T cell receptor beta chains below, sequenced in a study of T-cell reconstitution after alpha-beta-depleted transplantation in children. The TCRbeta library was prepared with unique molecular identifiers. TCRdb re-analysed the PCR reads in MiXCR, keeping a single row per CDR3 protein. The sample gives 90,000 to 100,000 distinct CDR3 sequences, under 25% of which show up once; 20% to 25% is in the top ten. Material: PBMCs, obtained before TCRalphabeta/CD19-depleted stem cell transplant. The receptors were sampled from a boy aged 2 to 10 with acute lymphoblastic leukemia, due to receive a stem cell transplant.

CDR3 sequence reads: CATKRGDYSNQPQHF. Here the CDR3 DNA reads TGTGCCACCAAACGGGGGGATTATAGCAATCAGCCCCAGCATTTT. The chain employs TRBV19 and TRBJ1-5, with D perhaps matching TRBD1 (5 bases). The ends were cut back, 10 bases at V and 0 bases at J, with 16 bases in the middle. CDR3 length: 15 amino acids. Germline V gives CDR1 LNHDA, CDR2 SQIVND (reference sequence).

The sample holds one count of this clonotype. The rearrangement joins TRBV14 to TRBJ1-1, with 7 bases lining up with TRBD1. Germline CDR1 and CDR2: SGHDN and FVKESK. V gave up 5 bases and J gave up 10 bases; unmatched junction bases: 7. The CDR3 is 12 residues long. CDR3 protein: CASSTRQGAAFF. DNA for the CDR3: TGTGCCAGCAGCACAAGACAGGGTGCAGCTTTCTTT.

In its sample, this clonotype was seen a few times. This rearrangement joins TRBV6-4 to TRBJ2-3; D possibly matches TRBD1 or TRBD2 (6 bases each). V was clipped by 2 bases and J by 6 bases, with 18 bases between them. CDR3 length: 16 amino acids. The germline V gene encodes CDR1 MRHNA and CDR2 SNTAGT. The CDR3 loop reads CASSDRSGGGQDTQYF. The DNA of the CDR3 is TGTGCCAGCAGTGACCGTAGCGGAGGGGGGCAGGATACGCAGTATTTT.

This clonotype was seen more than once but under ten times. The chain uses TRBV15 and TRBJ1-6, with TRBD1 matching over 8 bases. V was pared by 2 bases and J by 8 bases, with 5 bases of the junction left unmatched. The CDR3 consists of 15 residues. CDR1 is LNHNV and CDR2 is YYDKDF in the germline V gene (reference sequence). DNA for the CDR3: TGTGCCACCAGCAGATCTACAGGGGGGGATTCACCCCTCCACTTT. Residues: CATSRSTGGDSPLHF.

The chain joins TRBV3-1 to TRBJ2-1; D gene uncertain. Germline CDR1 and CDR2: LGHDT and YNNKEL (reference sequence). Trimming pared 4 bases from V and 9 bases from J, leaving 7 bases between. The CDR3 has 11 residues. DNA for the CDR3: TGTGCCAGCAGCCGGGTAGGTGAGCAGTTCTTC. Translated, it gives CASSRVGEQFF.

This clonotype was counted between two and nine times. The rearrangement uses TRBV5-6 and TRBJ2-6, with 10 bases aligning to TRBD2. CDR1 and CDR2 (germline): SGHDT, YYEEEE. J gave up 2 bases and V 2 bases, and 10 bases lay outside the gene matches. The CDR3 length is 19 residues. CDR3: CASSLWTSGVDPGANVLTF. The CDR3 nucleotides read TGTGCCAGCAGCTTATGGACTAGCGGAGTAGATCCTGGGGCCAACGTCCTGACTTTC.

V and J are TRBV11-2 and TRBJ1-4; unclear D gene. The CDR3 contains 16 residues. From germline, CDR1 is SGHAT and CDR2 FQNNGV. V was clipped by 1 base and J by 1 base, with 10 bases between them. As DNA, the CDR3 is TGTGCCAGCAGCTTAGTCCCCCGAGGAACTAATGAAAAACTGTTTTTT. It translates to CASSLVPRGTNEKLFF.

This clonotype was picked up one time. One end of the junction does not line up with germline, which may come from a read error. The genes are TRBV5-1 and TRBJ2-3, with 9 bases that match TRBD2. This CDR3 is 18 amino acids long. Germline V gene lookup returns CDR1 SGHRS and CDR2 YFSETQ. The CDR3 nucleotides read TGCGCCAGCAGCTTGTTGGGACTAGCCCATCAAGGGACAGTTACGCAGTATTTT. Protein product: CASSLLGLAHQGTVTQYF. The whole variable domain, remainder taken from reference TRBV5-1 and TRBJ2-3, is KAGVTQTPRYLIKTRGQQVTLSCSPISGHRSVSWYQQTPGQGLQFLFEYFSETQRNKGNFPGRFSGRQFSNSRSEMNVSTLELGDSALYLCASSLLGLAHQGTVTQYFGPGTRLTVL.

This clonotype was counted a few times. This rearrangement joins TRBV2 to TRBJ2-2, with D possibly TRBD1 on 5 matching bases. The V gene lost 7 bases and the J gene lost 6 bases, with 12 bases spanning the gap. The length of the CDR3 is 13 residues. Germline V gene lookup returns CDR1 SNHLY and CDR2 FYNNEI. In DNA form, the CDR3 reads TGTGCCAGCAATCCTCAGGGTTCCGGGGAGCTGTTTTTT. This sequence encodes CASNPQGSGELFF.

The V and J genes are TRBV5-1 and TRBJ2-7, with 8 bases fitting TRBD1. The CDR3 totals 15 residues. CDR1 is SGHRS, CDR2 YFSETQ, per germline. Trimming cost V 3 bases and J 6 bases; bases outside gene matches: 11. CDR3 nucleotide sequence: TGCGCCAGCAGCTACTCGCAGGGGGCGGTAGGCGAGCAGTACTTC. Its translation: CASSYSQGAVGEQYF.

This clonotype was observed a handful of times. The CDR3 sequence: CASMYSPNTEAFF. The CDR3 DNA reads as TGCGCCAGCATGTATTCTCCGAACACTGAAGCTTTCTTT. This chain connects TRBV5-1 to TRBJ1-1; no definite D call. The CDR3 covers 13 residues. V was clipped by 6 bases and J by 1 base, with 10 bases between them. The germline gives CDR1 SGHRS, CDR2 YFSETQ.

This clonotype turned up a few times. The genes are TRBV6-5 and TRBJ1-2, with TRBD1 matching 7 bases. CDR3 size: 15 residues. V was pared by 2 bases and J by 2 bases, with 5 bases of the junction left unmatched. Per germline, CDR1 MNHEY and CDR2 SVGAGI. CDR3 sequence (DNA): TGTGCCAGCAGTTACGGGCAGGGACAGAACTATGGCTACACCTTC. Its protein product is CASSYGQGQNYGYTF.

The V and J genes are TRBV27 and TRBJ1-2; 9 positions agree with TRBD1. This CDR3 comprises 15 residues. The ends lost 4 bases at V and 5 bases at J; junction bases unmatched: 8. The germline CDR1 and CDR2 sequences are MNHEY and SMNVEV (reference sequence). The CDR3 sequence: CASSSGQGKTYGYTF. The DNA of the CDR3 is TGTGCCAGCAGTTCGGGACAGGGAAAGACGTATGGCTACACCTTC.

The chain links TRBV20-1 to TRBJ2-1, with 7 bases that match TRBD2. Losses at the gene ends were 3 bases for V and 6 bases for J; bases not matched to a gene: 14. Germline loops: CDR1 DFQATT, CDR2 SNEGSKA (reference sequence). This CDR3 has 16 amino acids. CDR3 bases: TGCAGTGCTAGTCCACCTAGCGGAGGGGAAATCAATGAGCAGTTCTTC. Its translation: CSASPPSGGEINEQFF.

The chain links TRBV20-1 to TRBJ2-5; D uncertain. V was pared by 6 bases and J by 4 bases, with 21 bases between. Germline V gives CDR1 DFQATT, CDR2 SNEGSKA (reference sequence). The CDR3 has 15 residues. In DNA form, the CDR3 reads TGCAGTGCGACATTCGGTACTGGGGTTGGAGAGACCCAGTACTTC. Residues: CSATFGTGVGETQYF.

This clonotype showed up many times. This chain connects TRBV27 to TRBJ2-7; D ambiguous. The CDR3 is made up of 17 amino acids. CDR1 and CDR2 from the germline V gene are MNHEY and SMNVEV (reference sequence). V lost 6 bases and J lost 2, with 23 bases in between. The CDR3 protein is CASSPYSKLSAAYEQYF. In nucleotides, the CDR3 is TGTGCCAGCAGCCCGTACTCCAAGCTCAGCGCGGCCTACGAGCAGTACTTC.

This chain joins TRBV6-5 and TRBJ2-2; 11 nucleotides align to TRBD2. Germline trimming cut 4 bases from V and 6 bases from J; bases unmatched to any gene: 16. Per germline, CDR1 MNHEY and CDR2 SVGAGI. The CDR3 has 19 amino acids. CDR3 coding DNA: TGTGCCAGCAGTTCTGGGACTAGCGGAGGGGTATCGGAGGCCGGGGAGCTGTTTTTT. Translated, it gives CASSSGTSGGVSEAGELFF.

The rearrangement joins TRBV14 to TRBJ2-4; D may be TRBD2 (5 bases). Trimming took 3 bases from V and 9 from J, leaving 12 bases between them. From germline, CDR1 is SGHDN and CDR2 FVKESK. The CDR3 runs to 13 residues. The CDR3 sequence is CASSQRTAGIQYF. The CDR3 DNA sequence: TGTGCCAGCAGCCAGAGGACTGCAGGCATTCAGTACTTC.

This clonotype was detected only a few times. This sequence joins TRBV30 and TRBJ2-6, with D possibly matching TRBD2 (5 bases). The V gene's germline CDR1 is GTSNPN and CDR2 SVGIG (reference sequence). V dropped 0 bases and J dropped 3 bases, with 21 bases sitting between them. The CDR3 has 19 residues. CDR3 protein: CAWSVPGERRTYGANVLTF. Here the CDR3 DNA reads TGTGCCTGGAGTGTACCCGGGGAGCGGAGAACTTATGGGGCCAACGTCCTGACTTTC.